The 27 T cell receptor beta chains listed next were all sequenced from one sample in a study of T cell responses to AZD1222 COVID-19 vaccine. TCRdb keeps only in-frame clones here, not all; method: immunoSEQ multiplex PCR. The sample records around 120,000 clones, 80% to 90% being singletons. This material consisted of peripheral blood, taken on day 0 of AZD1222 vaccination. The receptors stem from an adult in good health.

The CDR3 coding sequence is TGTGCCACCAGTGATGCCGACAGGCAAGAGACCCAGTACTTC. Its protein is CATSDADRQETQYF. The chain combines TRBV24-1 with TRBJ2-5, with D possibly being TRBD1 (6 bases). This CDR3 region has 14 residues. The V gene's germline CDR1 is KGHDR and CDR2 SFDVKD. V gave up 3 bases and J gave up 2 bases, with 9 bases separating them.

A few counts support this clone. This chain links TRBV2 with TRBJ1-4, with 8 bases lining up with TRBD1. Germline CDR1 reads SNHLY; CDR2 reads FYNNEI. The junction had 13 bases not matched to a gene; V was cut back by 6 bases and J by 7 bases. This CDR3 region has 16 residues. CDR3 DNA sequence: TGTGCCAGCAGGGACCCACAGGGGGGGTTTGTTGAAAAACTGTTTTTT. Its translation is CASRDPQGGFVEKLFF.

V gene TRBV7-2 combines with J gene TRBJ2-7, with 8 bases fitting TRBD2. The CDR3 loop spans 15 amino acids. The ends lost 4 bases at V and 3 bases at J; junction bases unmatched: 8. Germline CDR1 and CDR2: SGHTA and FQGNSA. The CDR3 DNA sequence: TGTGCCAGCAGCTCCCAAGCGGGAGAGGGCTACGAGCAGTACTTC. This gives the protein CASSSQAGEGYEQYF.

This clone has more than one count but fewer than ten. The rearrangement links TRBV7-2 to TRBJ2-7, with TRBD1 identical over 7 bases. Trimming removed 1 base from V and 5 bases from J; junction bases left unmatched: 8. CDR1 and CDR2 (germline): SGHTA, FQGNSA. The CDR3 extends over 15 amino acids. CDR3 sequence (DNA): TGTGCCAGCAGCTTAGGGGGACAGTCCCGAAACGAGCAGTACTTC. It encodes CASSLGGQSRNEQYF.

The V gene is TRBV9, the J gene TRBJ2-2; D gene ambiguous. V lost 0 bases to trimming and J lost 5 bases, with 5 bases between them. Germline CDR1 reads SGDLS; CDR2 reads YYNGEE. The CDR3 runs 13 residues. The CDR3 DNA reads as TGTGCCAGCAGCGTAGCTACGACCGGGGAGCTGTTTTTT. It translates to CASSVATTGELFF.

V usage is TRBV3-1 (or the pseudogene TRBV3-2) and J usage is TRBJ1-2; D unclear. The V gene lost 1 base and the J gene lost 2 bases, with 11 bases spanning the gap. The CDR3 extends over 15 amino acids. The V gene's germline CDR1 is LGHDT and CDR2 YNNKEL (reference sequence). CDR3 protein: CASSQGPSANYGYTF. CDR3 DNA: TGTGCCAGCAGCCAAGGGCCCTCTGCGAACTATGGCTACACCTTC.

The CDR3 coding sequence is TGTGCCATCGGCGGCGGGGGGACAACTAATGAAAAACTGTTTTTT. Amino acids: CAIGGGGTTNEKLFF. The gene calls are TRBV10-3 and TRBJ1-4; a weak D match, TRBD1 (5 bases). CDR1 and CDR2 (germline): ENHRY, SYGVKD. The CDR3 extends over 15 amino acids. Trimming stripped 8 bases from V and 0 bases from J, with 13 bases between.

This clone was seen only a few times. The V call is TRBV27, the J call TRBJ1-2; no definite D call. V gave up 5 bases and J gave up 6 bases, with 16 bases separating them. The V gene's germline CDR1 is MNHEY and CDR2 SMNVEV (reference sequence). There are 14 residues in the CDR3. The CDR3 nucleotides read TGTGCCAGCAGTCCTACCTTGGGGTCGCATGGCTACACCTTC. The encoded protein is CASSPTLGSHGYTF.

The CDR3 DNA reads as TGTGCCTGGAGTCCGGGGGGACAGGCCCAAGTCTACACTGAAGCTTTCTTT. It translates to CAWSPGGQAQVYTEAFF. The J gene is TRBJ1-1, the V gene TRBV30; TRBD1 agrees at 8 bases. Per germline, CDR1 GTSNPN and CDR2 SVGIG (reference sequence). The CDR3 totals 17 residues. V shed 2 bases, J shed 3 bases, and the junction held 14 bases outside the gene matches.

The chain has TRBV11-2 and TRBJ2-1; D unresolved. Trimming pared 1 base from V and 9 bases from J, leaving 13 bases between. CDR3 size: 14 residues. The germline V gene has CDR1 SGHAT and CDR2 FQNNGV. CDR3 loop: CASSLVGFGSEQFF. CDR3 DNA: TGTGCCAGCAGCTTAGTGGGGTTTGGTAGTGAGCAGTTCTTC.

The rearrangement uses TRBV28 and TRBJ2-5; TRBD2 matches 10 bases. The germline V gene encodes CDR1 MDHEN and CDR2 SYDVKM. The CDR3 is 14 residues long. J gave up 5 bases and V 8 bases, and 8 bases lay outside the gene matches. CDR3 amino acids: CASQRGGLRETQYF. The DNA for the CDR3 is TGTGCCAGCCAGCGGGGGGGCCTGCGGGAGACCCAGTACTTC.

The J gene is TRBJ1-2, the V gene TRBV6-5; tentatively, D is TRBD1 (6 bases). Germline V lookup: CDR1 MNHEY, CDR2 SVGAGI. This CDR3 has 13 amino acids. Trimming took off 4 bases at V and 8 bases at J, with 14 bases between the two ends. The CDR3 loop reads CASSSPGAGGYTF. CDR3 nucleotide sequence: TGTGCCAGCAGTTCCCCGGGGGCGGGAGGCTACACCTTC.

CDR3: CAWSEEGGFSGNTIYF. DNA of the CDR3: TGTGCCTGGAGCGAGGAAGGGGGCTTCTCTGGAAACACCATATATTTT. V usage is TRBV30 and J usage is TRBJ1-3; 7 positions match TRBD1. V shed 3 bases and J 0 bases; nucleotides not matched to a gene: 8. There are 16 residues in the CDR3. The germline V gene has CDR1 GTSNPN and CDR2 SVGIG (reference sequence).

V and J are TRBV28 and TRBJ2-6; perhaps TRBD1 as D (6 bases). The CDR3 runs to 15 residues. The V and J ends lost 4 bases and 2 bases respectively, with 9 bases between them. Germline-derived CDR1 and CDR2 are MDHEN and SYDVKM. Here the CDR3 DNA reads TGTGCCAGCAGTTCCCCAGGGGCTGGGGCCAACGTCCTGACTTTC. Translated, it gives CASSSPGAGANVLTF. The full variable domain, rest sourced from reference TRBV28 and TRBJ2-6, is DVKVTQSSRYLVKRTGEKVFLECVQDMDHENMFWYRQDPGLGLRLIYFSYDVKMKEKGDIPEGYSVSREKKERFSLILESASTNQTSMYLCASSSPGAGANVLTFGAGSRLTVL.

CDR3 residues: CASSQDQGGSSGNTIYF. The DNA of the CDR3 is TGCGCCAGCAGCCAAGATCAAGGAGGGTCTTCTGGAAACACCATATATTTT. This chain uses TRBV4-3 with TRBJ1-3; D is unresolved. Trimming left V 0 bases short and J 1 base short, with 13 bases between. Looked up from germline, CDR1 is LGHNA and CDR2 is YSLEER. This CDR3 is built from 17 residues.

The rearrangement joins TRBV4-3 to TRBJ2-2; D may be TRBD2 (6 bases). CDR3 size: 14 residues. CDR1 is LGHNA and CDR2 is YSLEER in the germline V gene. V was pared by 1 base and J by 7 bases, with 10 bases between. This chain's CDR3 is CASSQVVGGGELFF. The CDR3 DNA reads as TGCGCCAGCAGCCAAGTCGTCGGGGGCGGGGAGCTGTTTTTT.

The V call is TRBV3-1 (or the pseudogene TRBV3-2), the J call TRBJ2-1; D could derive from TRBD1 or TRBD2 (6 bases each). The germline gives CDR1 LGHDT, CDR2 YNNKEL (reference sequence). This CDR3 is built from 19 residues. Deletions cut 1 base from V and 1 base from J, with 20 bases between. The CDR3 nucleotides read TGTGCCAGCAGCCAAGCCGGCCCCGGAGGGGGGCAGTCCTACAATGAGCAGTTCTTC. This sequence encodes CASSQAGPGGGQSYNEQFF.

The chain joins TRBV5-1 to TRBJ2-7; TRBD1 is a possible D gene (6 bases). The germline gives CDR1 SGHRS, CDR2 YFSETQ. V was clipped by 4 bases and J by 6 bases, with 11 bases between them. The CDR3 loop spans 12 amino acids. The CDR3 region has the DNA TGCGCCAGCAGCCTTACAGGGTTCGAGCAGTACTTC. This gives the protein CASSLTGFEQYF.

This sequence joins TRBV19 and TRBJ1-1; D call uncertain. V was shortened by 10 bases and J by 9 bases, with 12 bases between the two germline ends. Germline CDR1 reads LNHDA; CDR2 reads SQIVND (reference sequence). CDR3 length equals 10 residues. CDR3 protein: CATIGFKAFF. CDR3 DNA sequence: TGTGCCACCATAGGTTTCAAAGCTTTCTTT.

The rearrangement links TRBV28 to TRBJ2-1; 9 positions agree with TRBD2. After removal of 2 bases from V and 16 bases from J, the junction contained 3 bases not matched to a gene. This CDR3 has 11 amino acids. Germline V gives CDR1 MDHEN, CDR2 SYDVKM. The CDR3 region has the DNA TGTGCCAGCAGTTTAGGCGGGAGGGCCTTCTTC. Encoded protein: CASSLGGRAFF.

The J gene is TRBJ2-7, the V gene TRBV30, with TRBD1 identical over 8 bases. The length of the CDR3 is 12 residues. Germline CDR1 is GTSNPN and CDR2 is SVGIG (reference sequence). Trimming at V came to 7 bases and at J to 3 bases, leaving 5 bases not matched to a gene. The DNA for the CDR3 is TGTGCCTCCAGGACAGGGTTCTACGAGCAGTACTTC. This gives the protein CASRTGFYEQYF.

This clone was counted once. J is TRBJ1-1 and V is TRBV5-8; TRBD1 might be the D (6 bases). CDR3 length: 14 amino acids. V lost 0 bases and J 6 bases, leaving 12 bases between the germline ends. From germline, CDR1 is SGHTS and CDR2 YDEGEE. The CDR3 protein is CASSLEGGRAEAFF. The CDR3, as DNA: TGTGCCAGCAGCTTGGAGGGGGGAAGGGCTGAAGCTTTCTTT.

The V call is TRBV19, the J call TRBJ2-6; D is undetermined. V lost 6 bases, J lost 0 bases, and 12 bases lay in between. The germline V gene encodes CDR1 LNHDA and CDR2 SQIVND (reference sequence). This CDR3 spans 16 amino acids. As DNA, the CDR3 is TGTGCCAGTAGGGGGATACTTTCCTCTGGGGCCAACGTCCTGACTTTC. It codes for CASRGILSSGANVLTF.

DNA for the CDR3: TGTGCCAGCAGCCCCCCCGGGAGGGCTGAAGCTTTCTTT. This encodes CASSPPGRAEAFF. The rearrangement links TRBV25-1 to TRBJ1-1; D ambiguous. The CDR3 length is 13 residues. Germline V gene lookup returns CDR1 MGHDK and CDR2 SYGVNS. V lost 6 bases, J lost 6 bases, and 14 bases lay in between.

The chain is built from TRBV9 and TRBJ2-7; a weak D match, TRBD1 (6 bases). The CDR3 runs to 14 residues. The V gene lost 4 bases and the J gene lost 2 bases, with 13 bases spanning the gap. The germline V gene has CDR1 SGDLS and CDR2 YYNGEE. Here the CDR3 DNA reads TGTGCCAGCAGCCATGATCAGGGGACCTACGAGCAGTACTTC. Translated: CASSHDQGTYEQYF. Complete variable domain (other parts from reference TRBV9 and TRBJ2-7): DSGVTQTPKHLITATGQRVTLRCSPRSGDLSVYWYQQSLDQGLQFLIQYYNGEERAKGNILERFSAQQFPDLHSELNLSSLELGDSALYFCASSHDQGTYEQYFGPGTRLTVT.

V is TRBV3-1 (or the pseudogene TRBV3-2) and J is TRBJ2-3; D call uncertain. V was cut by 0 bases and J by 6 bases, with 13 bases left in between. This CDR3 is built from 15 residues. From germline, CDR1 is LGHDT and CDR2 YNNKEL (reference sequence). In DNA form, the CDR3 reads TGTGCCAGCAGCCAAGACGGCTATCGGGTCGATACGCAGTATTTT. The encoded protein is CASSQDGYRVDTQYF.

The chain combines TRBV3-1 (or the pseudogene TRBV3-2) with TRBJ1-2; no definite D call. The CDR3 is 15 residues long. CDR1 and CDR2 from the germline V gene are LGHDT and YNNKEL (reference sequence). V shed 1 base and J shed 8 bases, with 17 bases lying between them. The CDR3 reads CASSQVVAGPLGYTF. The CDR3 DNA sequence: TGTGCCAGCAGCCAAGTTGTGGCAGGACCCTTGGGCTACACCTTC.